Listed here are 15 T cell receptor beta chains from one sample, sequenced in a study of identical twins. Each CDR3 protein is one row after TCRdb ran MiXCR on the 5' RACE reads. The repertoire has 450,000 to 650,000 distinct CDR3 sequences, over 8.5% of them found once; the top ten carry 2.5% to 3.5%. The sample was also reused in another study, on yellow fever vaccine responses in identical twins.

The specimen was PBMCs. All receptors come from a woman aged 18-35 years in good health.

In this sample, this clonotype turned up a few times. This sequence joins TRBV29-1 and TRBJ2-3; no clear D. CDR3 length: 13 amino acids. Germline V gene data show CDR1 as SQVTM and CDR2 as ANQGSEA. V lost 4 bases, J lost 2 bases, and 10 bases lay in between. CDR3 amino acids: CSVAIQITDTQYF. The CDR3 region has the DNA TGCAGCGTTGCGATACAGATCACAGATACGCAGTATTTT.

The CDR3 DNA reads TGTGCCAGCAGCCAACCCGCAGGCTACAATGAGCAGTTCTTC. As protein: CASSQPAGYNEQFF. This sequence joins TRBV14 and TRBJ2-1; the D is unclear. Between the trimmed V and J ends, which lost 2 bases and 3 bases, there was a span of 8 bases. The CDR3 has 14 residues. Germline-derived CDR1 and CDR2 are SGHDN and FVKESK.

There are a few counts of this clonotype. The CDR3 loop reads CASSYSREGAYEQYF. In nucleotides, the CDR3 is TGCGCCAGCAGCTATTCAAGGGAGGGGGCTTACGAGCAGTACTTC. This chain connects TRBV4-3 to TRBJ2-7, with D tentatively TRBD1 or TRBD2 (7 bases each). The V end was cut by 5 bases, the J end by 4 bases, with 18 bases between. Looked up from germline, CDR1 is LGHNA and CDR2 is YSLEER. This CDR3 region has 15 residues.

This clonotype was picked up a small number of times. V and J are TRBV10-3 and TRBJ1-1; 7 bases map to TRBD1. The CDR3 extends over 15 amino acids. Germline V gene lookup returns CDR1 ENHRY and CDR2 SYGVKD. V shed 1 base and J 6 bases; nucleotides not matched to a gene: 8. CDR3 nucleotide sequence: TGTGCCATCAGTGAGTATAGGGACAGTCGATCTGAAGCTTTCTTT. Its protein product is CAISEYRDSRSEAFF.

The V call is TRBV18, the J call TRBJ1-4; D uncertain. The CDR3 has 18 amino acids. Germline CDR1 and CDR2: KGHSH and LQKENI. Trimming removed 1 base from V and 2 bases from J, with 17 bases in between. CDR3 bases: TGTGCCAGCTCACCACGGCGGCAGGCGGAAATTACTAATGAAAAACTGTTTTTT. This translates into CASSPRRQAEITNEKLFF.

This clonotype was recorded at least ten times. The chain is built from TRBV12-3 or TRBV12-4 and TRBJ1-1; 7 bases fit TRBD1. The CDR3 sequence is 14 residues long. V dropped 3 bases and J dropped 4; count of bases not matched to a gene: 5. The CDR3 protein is CASSFTGEGTEAFF. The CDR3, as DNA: TGTGCCAGCAGTTTCACAGGGGAGGGCACTGAAGCTTTCTTT.

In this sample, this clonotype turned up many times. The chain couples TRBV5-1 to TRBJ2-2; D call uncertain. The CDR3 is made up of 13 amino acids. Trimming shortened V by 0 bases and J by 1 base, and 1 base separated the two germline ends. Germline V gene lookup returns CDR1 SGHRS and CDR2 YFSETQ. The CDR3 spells CASSLGNTGELFF. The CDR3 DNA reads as TGCGCCAGCAGCTTGGGGAACACCGGGGAGCTGTTTTTT. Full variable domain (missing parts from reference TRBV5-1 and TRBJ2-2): KAGVTQTPRYLIKTRGQQVTLSCSPISGHRSVSWYQQTPGQGLQFLFEYFSETQRNKGNFPGRFSGRQFSNSRSEMNVSTLELGDSALYLCASSLGNTGELFFGEGSRLTVL.

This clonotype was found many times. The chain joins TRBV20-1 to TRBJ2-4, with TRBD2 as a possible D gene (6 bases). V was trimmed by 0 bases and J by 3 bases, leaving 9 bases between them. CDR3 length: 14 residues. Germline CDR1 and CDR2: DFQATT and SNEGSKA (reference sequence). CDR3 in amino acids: CSARDRGSKNIQYF. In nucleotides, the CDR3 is TGCAGTGCTAGAGATCGGGGGAGCAAAAACATTCAGTACTTC.

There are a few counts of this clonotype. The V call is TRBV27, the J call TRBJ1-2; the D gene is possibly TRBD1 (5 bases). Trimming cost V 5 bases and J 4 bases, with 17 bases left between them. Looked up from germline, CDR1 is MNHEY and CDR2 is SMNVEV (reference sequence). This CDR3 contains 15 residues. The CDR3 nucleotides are TGTGCCAGCAGTCCAAGGCGGGACGGATTCTATGGCTACACCTTC. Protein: CASSPRRDGFYGYTF.

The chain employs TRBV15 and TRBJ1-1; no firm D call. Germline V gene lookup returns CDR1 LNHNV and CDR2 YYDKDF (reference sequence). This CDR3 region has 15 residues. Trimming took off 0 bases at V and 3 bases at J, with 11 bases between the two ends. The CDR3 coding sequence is TGTGCCACCAGCAGAGACGGGAGGGATGACACTGAAGCTTTCTTT. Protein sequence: CATSRDGRDDTEAFF.

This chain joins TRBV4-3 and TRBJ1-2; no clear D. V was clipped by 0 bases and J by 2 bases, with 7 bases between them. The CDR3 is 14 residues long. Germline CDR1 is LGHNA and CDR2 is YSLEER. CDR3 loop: CASSQENSNYGYTF. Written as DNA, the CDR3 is TGCGCCAGCAGCCAAGAAAACAGCAACTATGGCTACACCTTC.

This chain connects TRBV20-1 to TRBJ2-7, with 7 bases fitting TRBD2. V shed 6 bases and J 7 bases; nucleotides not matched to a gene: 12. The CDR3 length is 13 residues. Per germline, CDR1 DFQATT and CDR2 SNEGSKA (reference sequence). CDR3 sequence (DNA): TGCAGTGCGGAAAACCCGACTAGCTTGGAGCAGTACTTC. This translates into CSAENPTSLEQYF.

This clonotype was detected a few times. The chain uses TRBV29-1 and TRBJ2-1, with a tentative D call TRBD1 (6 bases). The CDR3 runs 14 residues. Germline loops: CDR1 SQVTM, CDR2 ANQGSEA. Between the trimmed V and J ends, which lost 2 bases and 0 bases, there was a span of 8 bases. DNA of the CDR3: TGCAGCGTTGAAAGACAGGCCTCCTACAATGAGCAGTTCTTC. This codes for CSVERQASYNEQFF.

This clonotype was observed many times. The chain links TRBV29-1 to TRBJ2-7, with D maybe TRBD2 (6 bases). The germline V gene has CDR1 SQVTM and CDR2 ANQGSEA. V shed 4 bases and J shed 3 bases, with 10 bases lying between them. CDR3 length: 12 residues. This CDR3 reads CSVGLGVYEQYF. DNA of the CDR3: TGCAGCGTTGGACTAGGGGTCTACGAGCAGTACTTC.

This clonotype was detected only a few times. CDR3 protein: CASSLMDSYNEQFF. Here the CDR3 DNA reads TGCGCCAGCAGCTTGATGGACTCTTACAATGAGCAGTTCTTC. The V and J genes are TRBV5-1 and TRBJ2-1, with D tentatively TRBD2 (5 bases). V was shortened by 1 base and J by 4 bases, with 9 bases between the two germline ends. The germline V gene encodes CDR1 SGHRS and CDR2 YFSETQ. This CDR3 contains 14 residues.